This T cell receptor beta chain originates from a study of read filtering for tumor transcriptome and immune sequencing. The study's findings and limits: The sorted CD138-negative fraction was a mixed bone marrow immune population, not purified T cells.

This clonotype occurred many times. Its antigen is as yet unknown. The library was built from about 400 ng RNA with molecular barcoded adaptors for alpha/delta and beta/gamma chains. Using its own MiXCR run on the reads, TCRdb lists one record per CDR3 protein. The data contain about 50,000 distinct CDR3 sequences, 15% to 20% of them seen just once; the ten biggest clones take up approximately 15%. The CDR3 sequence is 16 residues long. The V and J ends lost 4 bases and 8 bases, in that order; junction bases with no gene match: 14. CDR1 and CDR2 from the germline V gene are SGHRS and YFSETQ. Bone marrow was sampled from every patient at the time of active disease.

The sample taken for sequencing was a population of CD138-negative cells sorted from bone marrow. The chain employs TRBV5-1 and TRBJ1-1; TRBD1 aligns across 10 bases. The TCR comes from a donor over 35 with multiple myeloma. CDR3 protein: CASSQKARDRGGEAFF. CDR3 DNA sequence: TGCGCCAGCAGCCAGAAGGCCCGGGACAGGGGAGGAGAAGCTTTCTTT.